The rows below give T cell receptor beta chains drawn from one sample of a study of Graves' ophthalmopathy and Graves' hyperthyroidism. Each CDR3 protein gets one entry after TCRdb re-called the multiplex PCR reads with MiXCR. This table holds over a million distinct CDR3 sequences, about 36% found once. Specimen: peripheral blood or thyroid tissue (not recorded which). Receptors originate from an adult man with Graves' hyperthyroidism. Both conserved end residues are part of each CDR3. The D gene is left open where the match is weak. Expanded clones are given a class, and other clones once, few, many or no size at all.

D gene: NA; V gene: TRBV6-2/TRBV6-3; J gene: TRBJ2-7; clone size: few; CDR3 protein: CASEGLAYEQYF; CDR3 DNA: TGTGCCAGCGAGGGACTGGCCTACGAGCAGTACTTC
D gene: NA; V gene: TRBV20-1; J gene: TRBJ1-6; clone size: NA; CDR3 protein: CSARTGKDSPLHF; CDR3 DNA: TGCAGTGCAAGAACAGGGAAGGATTCACCCCTCCACTTT
D gene: TRBD1; V gene: TRBV7-2; J gene: TRBJ1-6; clone size: few; CDR3 protein: CASRWDRSGSPLHF; CDR3 DNA: TGTGCCAGCAGATGGGACAGGTCGGGTTCACCCCTCCACTTT
D gene: NA; V gene: TRBV7-7; J gene: TRBJ2-2; clone size: many; CDR3 protein: CASSSDLGELFF; CDR3 DNA: TGTGCCAGCAGCTCGGACTTAGGGGAGCTGTTTTTT
D gene: NA; V gene: TRBV19; J gene: TRBJ1-5; clone size: NA; CDR3 protein: CASTRGPEVSQPQHF; CDR3 DNA: TGTGCCAGTACTCGGGGACCCGAGGTTTCTCAGCCCCAGCATTTT
D gene: NA; V gene: TRBV7-9; J gene: TRBJ1-2; clone size: many; CDR3 protein: CASSWPPWGRDDYGYTF; CDR3 DNA: TGTGCCAGCAGCTGGCCTCCTTGGGGCAGGGACGACTATGGCTACACCTTC
D gene: NA; V gene: TRBV5-1; J gene: TRBJ2-7; clone size: few; CDR3 protein: CASSLLPGPDYEQYF; CDR3 DNA: TGCGCCAGCAGCCTTCTCCCGGGCCCCGACTACGAGCAGTACTTC
D gene: NA; V gene: TRBV7-2; J gene: TRBJ2-7; clone size: many; CDR3 protein: CASSFDPGRSYEQYF; CDR3 DNA: TGTGCCAGCAGCTTCGATCCCGGGAGAAGCTACGAGCAGTACTTC
D gene: NA; V gene: TRBV11-2; J gene: TRBJ1-1; clone size: NA; CDR3 protein: CASSSGPPGTEAFF; CDR3 DNA: TGTGCCAGCAGCTCGGGACCCCCGGGGACTGAAGCTTTCTTT
D gene: TRBD1; V gene: TRBV11-2; J gene: TRBJ2-7; clone size: many; CDR3 protein: CASSWGTGSSYEQYF; CDR3 DNA: TGTGCCAGCAGCTGGGGGACAGGTAGCTCCTACGAGCAGTACTTC
D gene: NA; V gene: TRBV29-1; J gene: TRBJ1-4; clone size: many; CDR3 protein: CSVLPGDGEKLFF; CDR3 DNA: TGCAGCGTCCTGCCCGGGGATGGGGAAAAACTGTTTTTT
D gene: TRBD2; V gene: TRBV6-5; J gene: TRBJ2-7; clone size: NA; CDR3 protein: CASSYSLAGGLDEQYF; CDR3 DNA: TGTGCCAGCAGTTACTCGCTCGCGGGAGGGCTCGACGAGCAGTACTTC
D gene: NA; V gene: TRBV4-3; J gene: TRBJ2-7; clone size: NA; CDR3 protein: CASSQDAGDPYEQYF; CDR3 DNA: TGCGCCAGCAGCCAAGATGCAGGGGACCCCTACGAGCAGTACTTC
D gene: NA; V gene: TRBV7-8; J gene: TRBJ2-7; clone size: many; CDR3 protein: CASSLVRGEQYF; CDR3 DNA: TGTGCCAGCAGCTTAGTTAGGGGCGAGCAGTACTTC
D gene: NA; V gene: TRBV12-3/TRBV12-4; J gene: TRBJ1-2; clone size: many; CDR3 protein: CASRPRSGGYTF; CDR3 DNA: TGTGCCAGCAGGCCCCGGTCTGGTGGCTACACCTTC
D gene: TRBD1; V gene: TRBV25-1; J gene: TRBJ2-2; clone size: few; CDR3 protein: CASSVERQGYTGELFF; CDR3 DNA: TGTGCCAGCAGCGTTGAACGACAGGGATACACCGGGGAGCTGTTTTTT
D gene: NA; V gene: TRBV19; J gene: TRBJ1-3; clone size: many; CDR3 protein: CASSITLGHTIYF; CDR3 DNA: TGTGCCAGTAGTATTACTCTCGGACACACCATATATTTT
D gene: NA; V gene: TRBV7-3; J gene: TRBJ2-5; clone size: NA; CDR3 protein: CASNLSQETQYF; CDR3 DNA: TGTGCCAGCAACTTATCCCAAGAGACCCAGTACTTC
D gene: TRBD1; V gene: TRBV7-9; J gene: TRBJ1-1; clone size: many; CDR3 protein: CASTQGEGAGTEAFF; CDR3 DNA: TGTGCCAGCACCCAGGGGGAGGGGGCAGGCACTGAAGCTTTCTTT
D gene: NA; V gene: TRBV7-9; J gene: TRBJ2-3; clone size: few; CDR3 protein: CASSLDTTDTQYF; CDR3 DNA: TGTGCCAGCAGCTTGGACACCACAGATACGCAGTATTTT
D gene: NA; V gene: TRBV9; J gene: TRBJ2-7; clone size: few; CDR3 protein: CASSVRGTSDEQYF; CDR3 DNA: TGTGCCAGCAGCGTAAGAGGCACCTCAGACGAGCAGTACTTC
D gene: NA; V gene: TRBV7-2; J gene: TRBJ2-7; clone size: NA; CDR3 protein: CAWSSGGGLSSYEQYF; CDR3 DNA: TGTGCCTGGAGTTCGGGTGGTGGCTTAAGCTCCTACGAGCAGTACTTC
D gene: TRBD1; V gene: TRBV10-2; J gene: TRBJ1-2; clone size: NA; CDR3 protein: CASSEPDSLTGAANYGYTF; CDR3 DNA: TGCGCCAGCAGTGAGCCGGACAGTCTAACAGGGGCGGCTAACTATGGCTACACCTTC
D gene: TRBD1; V gene: TRBV19; J gene: TRBJ1-5; clone size: many; CDR3 protein: CASSRTGATITHQPQHF; CDR3 DNA: TGTGCCAGTAGTAGGACAGGGGCCACCATCACACATCAGCCCCAGCATTTT
D gene: TRBD1; V gene: TRBV6-2/TRBV6-3; J gene: TRBJ1-1; clone size: few; CDR3 protein: CASSYDRQPGQGPTEAFF; CDR3 DNA: TGTGCCAGCAGTTACGACCGCCAACCGGGACAGGGGCCCACTGAAGCTTTCTTT
D gene: TRBD1; V gene: TRBV25-1; J gene: TRBJ2-7; clone size: NA; CDR3 protein: CASSTPGTGNREQYF; CDR3 DNA: TGTGCCAGCAGCACCCCCGGGACAGGGAACCGCGAGCAGTACTTC
D gene: NA; V gene: TRBV7-9; J gene: TRBJ2-7; clone size: many; CDR3 protein: CASSYQGFNYEQYF; CDR3 DNA: TGTGCCAGCAGTTATCAGGGTTTCAACTACGAGCAGTACTTC
D gene: NA; V gene: TRBV7-9; J gene: TRBJ1-6; clone size: many; CDR3 protein: CASSPTRQRWDSPLHF; CDR3 DNA: TGTGCCAGCAGCCCAACACGACAGCGTTGGGATTCACCCCTCCACTTT
D gene: NA; V gene: TRBV15; J gene: TRBJ2-2; clone size: NA; CDR3 protein: CATSRVGTPNTGELFF; CDR3 DNA: TGTGCCACCAGCAGAGTCGGGACCCCGAACACCGGGGAGCTGTTTTTT
D gene: NA; V gene: TRBV7-8; J gene: TRBJ1-5; clone size: few; CDR3 protein: CASSSGGRGVLQPQHF; CDR3 DNA: TGTGCCAGCAGCTCGGGGGGGCGCGGTGTATTACAGCCCCAGCATTTT
D gene: NA; V gene: TRBV4-1; J gene: TRBJ2-7; clone size: few; CDR3 protein: CASSQSYREELYEQYF; CDR3 DNA: TGCGCCAGCAGCCAATCGTACAGGGAAGAGCTCTACGAGCAGTACTTC
D gene: NA; V gene: TRBV2; J gene: TRBJ1-1; clone size: few; CDR3 protein: CASGRNRNTEAFF; CDR3 DNA: TGTGCCAGCGGAAGAAACCGGAACACTGAAGCTTTCTTT
D gene: NA; V gene: TRBV11-2; J gene: TRBJ2-7; clone size: few; CDR3 protein: CASSTNLVEQYF; CDR3 DNA: TGTGCCAGCAGCACCAATTTGGTCGAGCAGTACTTC
D gene: NA; V gene: TRBV27; J gene: TRBJ1-5; clone size: NA; CDR3 protein: CASSLRAGFDQPQHF; CDR3 DNA: TGTGCCAGCAGTTTAAGAGCGGGGTTCGATCAGCCCCAGCATTTT
D gene: NA; V gene: TRBV15; J gene: TRBJ1-2; clone size: NA; CDR3 protein: CAASSFYRVNGYTF; CDR3 DNA: TGTGCCGCCAGCAGTTTTTACCGGGTGAATGGCTACACCTTC
D gene: TRBD2; V gene: TRBV5-1; J gene: TRBJ2-3; clone size: few; CDR3 protein: CASSRVASGSTDTQYF; CDR3 DNA: TGCGCCAGCAGCCGGGTGGCTAGCGGGAGCACAGATACGCAGTATTTT
D gene: NA; V gene: TRBV20-1; J gene: TRBJ1-5; clone size: NA; CDR3 protein: CSAGSRYSNQPQHF; CDR3 DNA: TGCAGTGCTGGAAGCCGGTATAGCAATCAGCCCCAGCATTTT
D gene: NA; V gene: TRBV5-1; J gene: TRBJ2-5; clone size: NA; CDR3 protein: CASRVRAEETQYF; CDR3 DNA: TGCGCCAGTCGGGTCAGGGCGGAAGAGACCCAGTACTTC
D gene: NA; V gene: TRBV7-2; J gene: TRBJ1-2; clone size: NA; CDR3 protein: CASSQQGSGAILDGYTF; CDR3 DNA: TGTGCCAGCAGCCAGCAGGGATCGGGGGCGATCCTGGACGGCTACACCTTC
D gene: NA; V gene: TRBV24-1; J gene: TRBJ1-1; clone size: NA; CDR3 protein: CATSKASGMNTEAFF; CDR3 DNA: TGTGCCACCAGTAAGGCCAGCGGTATGAACACTGAAGCTTTCTTT
D gene: NA; V gene: TRBV7-2; J gene: TRBJ2-5; clone size: NA; CDR3 protein: CASSLVFSLSGLGTQYF; CDR3 DNA: TGTGCCAGCAGCTTAGTCTTCTCCCTCTCGGGGCTTGGGACCCAGTACTTC
D gene: NA; V gene: TRBV29-1; J gene: TRBJ1-3; clone size: NA; CDR3 protein: CSVGRSYSGNTIYF; CDR3 DNA: TGCAGCGTAGGACGAAGCTACTCTGGAAACACCATATATTTT
D gene: NA; V gene: TRBV7-9; J gene: TRBJ2-5; clone size: NA; CDR3 protein: CASSRDGAGLEPQYF; CDR3 DNA: TGTGCCAGCTCACGGGACGGCGCCGGGTTGGAGCCCCAGTACTTC
D gene: NA; V gene: TRBV10-3; J gene: TRBJ1-5; clone size: NA; CDR3 protein: CAISERDTSNQPQHF; CDR3 DNA: TGTGCCATCAGTGAAAGGGACACTAGCAATCAGCCCCAGCATTTT
D gene: TRBD1; V gene: TRBV29-1; J gene: TRBJ1-4; clone size: many; CDR3 protein: CSVERTGEKLFF; CDR3 DNA: TGCAGCGTTGAAAGGACAGGTGAAAAACTGTTTTTT
D gene: NA; V gene: TRBV6-5; J gene: TRBJ1-2; clone size: many; CDR3 protein: CASRNPPNYGYTF; CDR3 DNA: TGTGCCAGCAGAAACCCCCCTAACTATGGCTACACCTTC